This T cell receptor (beta chain) was found in a study of somatic mutations in cytotoxic T cells in rheumatoid arthritis. As processed by the authors: Among patient CD8+ clones larger than 1%, matches to published virus-specific TCRB sequences were rare. Produced via immunoSEQ multiplex PCR; TCRdb's table is partial and in-frame only. Clonal size and the V and J genes are those of that table, whereas D and trimming came from the DNA. Altogether 10,000 to 15,000 clones are present, approximately 84% being singletons, with the ten largest covering about 22%. The germline V gene encodes CDR1 MDHEN and CDR2 SYDVKM. V lost 2 bases and J lost 2; bases outside the gene matches: 4. The CDR3 extends over 15 amino acids. Both CD4+ and CD8+ cells were separated through positive magnetic bead selection, and their purity was verified using flow cytometry.

V is TRBV28 and J is TRBJ2-7, with 9 bases identical to TRBD2. This TCR was sampled from an adult with rheumatoid arthritis. Sequencing used CD8+ T cells sorted from blood. The chain's CDR3 is CASSLRGLAAYEQYF. CDR3 DNA sequence: TGTGCCAGCAGTTTACGGGGACTAGCAGCCTACGAGCAGTACTTC. The whole variable domain, remainder taken from reference TRBV28 and TRBJ2-7, is DVKVTQSSRYLVKRTGEKVFLECVQDMDHENMFWYRQDPGLGLRLIYFSYDVKMKEKGDIPEGYSVSREKKERFSLILESASTNQTSMYLCASSLRGLAAYEQYFGPGTRLTVT.